The source of this T cell receptor (beta chain) is a study of T cell responses to AZD1222 COVID-19 vaccine. Study-wide results and limits: Every sample of the repertoires postdated the peak T cell response. Baseline seropositives among AZD1222 recipients totaled only 5 to 7. Females outnumbered males among donors, who were mostly white British; clonal diversity was possibly underestimated.

After removal of 9 bases from V and 5 bases from J, the junction contained 18 bases not matched to a gene. The CDR3 spans 18 residues. Germline CDR1 is KGHDR and CDR2 is SFDVKD. Method: immunoSEQ multiplex PCR; TCRdb's copy keeps in-frame clones and lacks some. The sample lists tens of thousands of clones; roughly 86% were seen once. Note on this clone: Antigen: not known.

This chain connects TRBV24-1 to TRBJ2-2, with 9 bases identical to TRBD1. The receptor was derived from an adult in good health. The material was peripheral blood, obtained on day 0 of AZD1222 vaccination. The CDR3 DNA reads TGTGCCACCGCCCCCCGGACAGGGGTTCTTGGTAAGACCGGGGAGCTGTTTTTT. Amino acids: CATAPRTGVLGKTGELFF.